This TCR beta chain was sequenced in a study of cytomegalovirus exposure and HLA in healthy donors listed by TCRdb under 2017. For context, the study as a whole: According to an earlier analysis of 587 of the donors, 150 million to 200 million T cells yielded 117 million unique TCR beta sequences and about 280 Gb of sequence data. In the later analysis, no new phenotypic data were used to find candidate immune exposures; instead, reliance was placed on TCR beta sequences and their occurrence across donors. A later genetic analysis took genome-wide SNP genotypes for about 65% of the roughly 670 donors and used that subset as a discovery cohort. The number of donors typed differed by locus, with about 620-630 for A, B, C, DRB1 and DQB1, roughly 520 for DQA1, approximately 580 for DPA1, and about 450 for DPB1. The study aimed to test whether signatures of past pathogen exposure could be identified by cataloging public T cell receptors. Across some 400 genotyped donors of the cohort, an average of roughly 230,000 unique TCR beta nucleotide sequences per donor were sequenced, and roughly a sixth of those sequences were non-productive. Every repertoire in the discovery cohort had been generated on one and the same sequencing platform. Donor age, sex, ethnicity and CMV serostatus were compiled alongside the repertoire data. Four to six DR-DQ haplotypes were handled as single units for association and clustering, since linkage in the cohort was strong. The T cell repertoires of under 700 subjects were profiled by immunosequencing and related to cytomegalovirus serostatus. The genetic ancestry cluster associated with self-reported Caucasian donors included about 81% of the 398 genotyped donors. A later analysis re-analyzed previously published TCR beta repertoires from approximately 700 donors and added high-resolution HLA genotyping to study TCR occurrence patterns. Along with the approximately 650-subject first cohort, a separate validation cohort of 120 different subjects was used. Approximately 310 gigabases of sequencing data and approximately 80 million unique TCR sequences were included in an early release covering around 600 HLA-typed donors. To predict cytomegalovirus infection status, the study brought together high-throughput TCR immunosequencing, statistical association of individual TCRs with disease status, and machine learning. In an earlier analysis of over 550 of the donors, high-throughput TCR beta sequencing was used to judge whether each TCR beta V gene segment behaved as functional or pseudogenic. HLA typing included class I and class II loci at four-digit resolution.

General conclusions and limits of the study: In a later analysis, several top co-occurrence clusters were reported to appear linked to parvovirus B19, influenza, CMV and Epstein-Barr virus. According to the authors, the approach could potentially be generalized to other disease states and immunological phenotypes. In a later analysis, 16,951 TCR beta sequences were associated with specific HLA alleles at a false discovery rate of 0.05. A further reported finding was that TCR beta sequences accurately predicted the HLA-A and HLA-B alleles for most subjects in the first cohort. The 87-base-pair reads could not distinguish some IMGT-functional V segments, including TRBV6-2 and TRBV6-3, so those segments were excluded. HLA typing was unavailable for some donors at each locus, so association tests used only the typed subset. Across donors, most TCR sequences were observed very rarely, whereas some public TCRs were present in many individuals. CMV serostatus was the only immune exposure information available for the cohort. A cluster of highly shared sequence variants was judged likely to represent a technical artifact of the sequencing pipeline. Because counts were too low, around 17 rarely observed V segments, including chromosome 9 orphons, were left out of the earlier analysis of about 500 of the donors. In a later analysis, TCR association rates were found to vary across HLA loci, with the most associated TCRs seen for DRB1 alleles and the fewest for HLA-C alleles. The classifier was reported to diagnose cytomegalovirus status with high specificity and sensitivity in both the original cohort and the validation cohort. Most CMV-associated TCR beta chains appeared to be HLA-restricted in a later analysis, and the HLA associations seemed to be driven largely by CMV exposure. Compared with the 666-donor mean, donors in an Asian-associated ancestry cluster had fewer N-insertions in productive TCRs, according to a later genetic analysis. Linkage disequilibrium might explain the correlated functional status among segregating V segments, but an unknown experimental factor could not be ruled out. A total of some 180 TCR beta chains were listed by the study as associated with cytomegalovirus. V-gene and J-gene trimming of TCR beta chains was associated with a missense DCLRE1C variant in a later genetic analysis, and the association was replicated in an independent cohort. Three of the identified cytomegalovirus-associated TCR beta chains were confirmed in vitro to be specific for cytomegalovirus antigens. Strong co-occurrence of HLA alleles, especially DR and DQ, made assigning TCR associations to individual alleles difficult. In an earlier analysis of several hundred of the donors, most TCR beta V segments were observed in productive rearrangements about 90% or about 30% of the time, broadly matching IMGT annotations. The cohort was sequenced for TCR beta chains only, and without alpha or paired-chain data the features that could be detected were limited. Presence/absence analyses assumed roughly uniform sequencing depth across donors, an assumption that may not hold. A later analysis found that HLA-associated TCR beta chains were more clonally expanded and had lower generation probabilities than equally common non-associated chains.

In total, 666 healthy bone marrow donors made up the cohort. Cohort members were all nominally healthy when sampled, although unrecorded immune exposures were likely present. The donor was CMV seronegative and was included in the group of 352 seronegative cohort members. Every donor gave a peripheral blood sample, and the peripheral blood mononuclear cells from that sample were used for TCR beta sequencing. The Qiagen DNeasy Blood Extraction Kit was used to extract genomic DNA from the blood cell samples. As to this clone: It has no known antigen specificity. Nothing much larger sits one base from this clone, and base qualities are not available.

Between the V and J ends, shortened by 4 bases and 4 bases respectively, the junction contains 5 bases. The CDR3 measures 11 amino acids from cysteine to phenylalanine. Kept here is only the CDR3 DNA, which spans 33 bases and is read in frame from base 1. CDR1 and CDR2 are read off the germline V gene as SNHLY and FYNNEI. The protocol used for the library was the immunoSEQ multiplex PCR assay. The multiplex PCR relied on a mix of 60 forward primers for TCR Vbeta segments and 13 reverse primers for TCR Jbeta segments. A multiplex PCR assay on genomic DNA amplified the CDR3 region of rearranged TCR beta genes. On the Illumina HiSeq System, the amplified TCR beta libraries were sequenced as 87-base-pair reads. On the authors' methods: In a later analysis, tens of millions of unique TCR beta chains were counted across the 650 to 700 repertoires, and roughly 11 million of these chains were shared by at least two donors. Raw reads were error-corrected and collapsed into unique sequences by a nearest-neighbor algorithm in which closely related sequences were merged to remove PCR and sequencing errors. Alignment of CDR3 sequences to IMGT reference sequences was used to assign V, D and J gene segments. For a sequence to be retained, a match of at least six nucleotides to both a V gene segment and a J gene segment was required. A rearrangement counted as productive if the CDR3 had no stop codons and remained in frame with V and J, and every other rearrangement counted as non-productive. CDR3 was defined according to IMGT convention as the region running from the second conserved V-encoded cysteine to the conserved J-encoded phenylalanine. The earlier analysis of more than 450 of the donors excluded sequences that lacked an unambiguous match to a single V gene segment. An earlier analysis of several hundred of the donors classified V segments as functional when productive rearrangements were above 56.7% and as segregating when the standard deviation between donors was above 5%. A statistical classification framework was built to diagnose cytomegalovirus status from the catalog of TCR beta chain sequences. A later analysis assigned V and J genes by comparing TCR nucleotide sequences with IMGT/GENE-DB human TR gene sequences. A later analysis assigned CDR3 sequences and most-parsimonious VDJ recombination scenarios with the TCRdist pipeline. A later analysis defined each TCR beta chain by its CDR3 amino acid sequence plus V-gene family, and excluded reads lacking a unique V-gene family. As a way to deal with suspected cross-contamination and a sequencing artifact, a later analysis dropped hundreds of nucleotide sequences that were highly shared and had low generation probability. A later analysis calculated a clonal expansion index for each public chain from normalized within-repertoire ranks of inferred template counts. A later analysis computed generation probabilities with a VDJ recombination model fitted to out-of-frame rearrangements, and checked the results against IGoR. In a later analysis, TCR-TCR, TCR-HLA and TCR-CMV co-occurrence was scored with hypergeometric tests, and a repertoire-size bias correction was applied to TCR pairs. False discovery rates were estimated in a later analysis by permuting HLA or CMV assignments 20 times. In a later analysis, co-occurring TCRs were grouped using DBSCAN, with TCRdist sequence similarity added in when clustering inside HLA-allele-positive subsets. Repertoires with fewer than 30,000 or more than 120,000 public chains were left out of co-occurrence clustering, as were four to six repertoires with anomalous nucleotide sharing. TCRdb holds this immuneACCESS table with in-frame rearrangements only. Some clones are missing; in checked studies, unresolved V genes explain under half, and the rest has no known cause. The DNA was the basis for D and trimming; V, J and clone size are from that table. The sample profile shows over 85,000 clones; roughly 80% of them were found once. 1.5% to 2.5% of the sample goes to the ten largest clones.

The sequence was obtained from a middle-aged man in good health and CMV-seronegative. Sequenced: PBMCs. The chain was built from TRBV2 and TRBJ2-7; the D gene is unclear. The CDR3: CASSAGYEQYF. The DNA sequence follows: TGTGCCAGCAGTGCAGGTTACGAGCAGTACTTC.